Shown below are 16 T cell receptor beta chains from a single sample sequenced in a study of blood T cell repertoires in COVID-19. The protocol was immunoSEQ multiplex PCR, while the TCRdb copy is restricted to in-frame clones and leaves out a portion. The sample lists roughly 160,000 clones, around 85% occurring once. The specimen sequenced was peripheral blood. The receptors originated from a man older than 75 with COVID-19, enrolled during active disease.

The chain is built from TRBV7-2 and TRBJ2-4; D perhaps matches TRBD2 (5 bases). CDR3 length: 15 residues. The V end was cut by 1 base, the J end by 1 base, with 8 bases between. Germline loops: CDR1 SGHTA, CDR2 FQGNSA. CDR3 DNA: TGTGCCAGCAGCTTAGGAGGGTCGGCCAAAAACATTCAGTACTTC. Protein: CASSLGGSAKNIQYF.

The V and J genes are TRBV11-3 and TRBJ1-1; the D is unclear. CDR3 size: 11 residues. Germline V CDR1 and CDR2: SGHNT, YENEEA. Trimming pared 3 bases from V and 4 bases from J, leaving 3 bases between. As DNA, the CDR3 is TGTGCCAGCAGCTTCGTCACTGAAGCTTTCTTT. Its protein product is CASSFVTEAFF.

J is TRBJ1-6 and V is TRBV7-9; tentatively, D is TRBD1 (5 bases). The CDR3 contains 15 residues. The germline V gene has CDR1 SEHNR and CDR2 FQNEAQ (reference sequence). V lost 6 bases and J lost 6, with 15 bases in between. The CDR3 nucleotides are TGTGCCAGCAGATCCCGGGGGGGACTTAATTCACCCCTCCACTTT. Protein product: CASRSRGGLNSPLHF.

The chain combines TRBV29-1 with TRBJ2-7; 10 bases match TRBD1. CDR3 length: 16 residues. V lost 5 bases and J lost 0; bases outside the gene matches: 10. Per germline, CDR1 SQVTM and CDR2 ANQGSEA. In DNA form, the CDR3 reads TGCAGCGTTACGACAGGGGGCTCACTTAGCTCCTACGAGCAGTACTTC. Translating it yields CSVTTGGSLSSYEQYF.

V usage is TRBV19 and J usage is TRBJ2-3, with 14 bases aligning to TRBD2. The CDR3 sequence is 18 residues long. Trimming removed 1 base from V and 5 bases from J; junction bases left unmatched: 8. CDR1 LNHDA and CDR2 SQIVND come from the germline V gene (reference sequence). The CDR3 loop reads CASSIGSWTSGGLDTQYF. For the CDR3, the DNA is TGTGCCAGTAGTATAGGTTCCTGGACTAGCGGGGGGCTAGATACGCAGTATTTT.

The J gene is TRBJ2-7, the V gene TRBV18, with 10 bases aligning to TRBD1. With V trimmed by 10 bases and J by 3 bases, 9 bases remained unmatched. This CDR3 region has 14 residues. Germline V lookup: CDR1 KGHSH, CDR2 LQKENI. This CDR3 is CANSDRDRGYEQYF. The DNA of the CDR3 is TGTGCCAACTCCGACCGGGACAGGGGCTACGAGCAGTACTTC.

The DNA for the CDR3 is TGTGCCAGCTCACCTAAGGCGTTGAGCGGGGGGGCGGTCTACAATGAGCAGTTCTTC. Translated, it gives CASSPKALSGGAVYNEQFF. This sequence joins TRBV18 and TRBJ2-1, with 10 bases matching TRBD2. This CDR3 spans 19 amino acids. Trimming took 3 bases from V and 3 from J; bases not matched to a gene: 14. Germline V gives CDR1 KGHSH, CDR2 LQKENI.

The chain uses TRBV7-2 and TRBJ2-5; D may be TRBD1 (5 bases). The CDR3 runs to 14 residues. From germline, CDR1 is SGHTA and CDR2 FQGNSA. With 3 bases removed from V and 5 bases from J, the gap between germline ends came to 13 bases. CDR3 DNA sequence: TGTGCCAGCAGCTTTCACCCAGGGTGGGAGACCCAGTACTTC. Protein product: CASSFHPGWETQYF.

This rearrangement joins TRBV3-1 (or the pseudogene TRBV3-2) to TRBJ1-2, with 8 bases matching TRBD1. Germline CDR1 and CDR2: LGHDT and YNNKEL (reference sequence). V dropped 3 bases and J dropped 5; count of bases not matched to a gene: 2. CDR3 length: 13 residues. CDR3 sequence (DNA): TGTGCCAGCAGCCATGGACAGGGATATGGCTACACCTTC. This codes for CASSHGQGYGYTF.

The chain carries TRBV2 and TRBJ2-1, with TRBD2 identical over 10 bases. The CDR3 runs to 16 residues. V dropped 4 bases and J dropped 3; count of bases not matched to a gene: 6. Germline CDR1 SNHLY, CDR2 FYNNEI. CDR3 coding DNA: TGTGCCAGCAGTGCTACCGCTAGCGGGGGCTACAATGAGCAGTTCTTC. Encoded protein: CASSATASGGYNEQFF.

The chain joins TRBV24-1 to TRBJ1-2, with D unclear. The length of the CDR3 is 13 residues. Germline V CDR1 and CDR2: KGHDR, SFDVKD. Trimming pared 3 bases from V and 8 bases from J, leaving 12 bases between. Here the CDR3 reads CATSDSPGGGYTF. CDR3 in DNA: TGTGCCACCAGTGATAGCCCCGGCGGCGGCTACACCTTC.

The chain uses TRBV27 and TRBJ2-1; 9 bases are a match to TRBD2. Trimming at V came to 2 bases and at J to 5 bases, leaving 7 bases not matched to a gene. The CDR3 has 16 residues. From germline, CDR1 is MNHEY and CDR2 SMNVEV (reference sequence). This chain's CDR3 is CASSLSLAGLNNEQFF. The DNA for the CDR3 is TGTGCCAGCAGTTTAAGCCTAGCGGGGCTAAACAATGAGCAGTTCTTC.

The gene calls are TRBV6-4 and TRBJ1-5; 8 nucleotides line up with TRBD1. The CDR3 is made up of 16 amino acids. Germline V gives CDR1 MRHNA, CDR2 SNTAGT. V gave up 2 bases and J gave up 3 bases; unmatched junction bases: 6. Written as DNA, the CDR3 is TGTGCCAGCAGTGACACAGGACAGGGAACCAATCAGCCCCAGCATTTT. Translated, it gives CASSDTGQGTNQPQHF.

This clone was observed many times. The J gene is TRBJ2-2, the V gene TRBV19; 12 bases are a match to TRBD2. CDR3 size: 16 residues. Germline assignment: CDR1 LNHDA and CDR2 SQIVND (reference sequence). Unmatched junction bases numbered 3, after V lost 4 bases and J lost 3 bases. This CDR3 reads CASSKTSGGYTGELFF. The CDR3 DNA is TGTGCCAGTAGTAAGACTAGCGGGGGATACACCGGGGAGCTGTTTTTT.

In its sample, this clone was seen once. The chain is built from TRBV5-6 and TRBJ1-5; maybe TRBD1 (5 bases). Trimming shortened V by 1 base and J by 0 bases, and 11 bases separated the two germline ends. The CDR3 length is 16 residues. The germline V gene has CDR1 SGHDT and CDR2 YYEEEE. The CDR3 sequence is CASSLRGTHSNQPQHF. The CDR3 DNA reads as TGTGCCAGCAGCTTGAGGGGAACTCATAGCAATCAGCCCCAGCATTTT.

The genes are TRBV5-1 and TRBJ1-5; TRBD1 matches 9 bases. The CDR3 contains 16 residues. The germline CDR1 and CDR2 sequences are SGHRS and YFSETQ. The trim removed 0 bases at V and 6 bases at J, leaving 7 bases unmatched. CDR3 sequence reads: CASSLGDRVGTQPQHF. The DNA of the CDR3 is TGCGCCAGCAGCTTGGGGGACAGGGTAGGCACTCAGCCCCAGCATTTT.